Described below is a single TCR beta chain sequence and its context. This sample is drawn from a study of blood T cell repertoires in COVID-19. Per germline, CDR1 MRHNA and CDR2 SNTAGT. The junction had 14 bases not matched to a gene; V was cut back by 6 bases and J by 5 bases. The CDR3 totals 16 residues. Profiling relied on immunoSEQ multiplex PCR, and the TCRdb table lists in-frame clones only, not all of them. Of about 290,000 clones listed, around four fifths were seen once; the top ten hold around 4.1%. The receptor's source is a woman in her forties or fifties with active or convalescent COVID-19. The sample consisted of peripheral blood. The rearrangement joins TRBV6-4 to TRBJ2-7; TRBD1 agrees at 9 bases. The DNA of the CDR3 is TGTGCCAGCAGCGAAATCGCCGGGACAGGGATCCACGAGCAGTACTTC. As protein: CASSEIAGTGIHEQYF.